What follows describes a single T cell receptor (beta chain). Its antigen is undetermined. This entry comes from a study of OX40 agonist ivuxolimab in advanced cancers. Regarding the study as a whole: More expanded clones were found, on average, in CD8+ than in CD4+ T cells. CD4+ and CD8+ T cells in blood underwent clonal expansion by week 6 at 0.1 to 3.0 mg/kg.

The investigators sampled blood at baseline, at cycle 4 day 1, and at cycle 7 day 1. Generated by immunoSEQ multiplex PCR, the TCRdb table keeps only in-frame clones and is missing some. The sample yields tens of thousands of clones, around 84% seen once. The source of this sequence is an adult with an advanced solid tumor such as melanoma, head and neck, liver or kidney cancer. The input for sequencing was CD4+ or CD8+ T cells sorted from blood, taken in a trial of the OX40 agonist ivuxolimab.

The CDR3 protein is CASSAGTLQETQYF. The CDR3, as DNA: TGTGCCAGCAGCGCAGGGACACTACAAGAGACCCAGTACTTC. The chain links TRBV9 to TRBJ2-5; perhaps TRBD1 as D (6 bases). Germline values: CDR1 SGDLS, CDR2 YYNGEE. The CDR3 has 14 amino acids. With 3 bases removed from V and 2 bases from J, the gap between germline ends came to 11 bases.